The 27 T cell receptor beta chains below were found in one sample sequenced in a study of shared clonotypes between healthy human individuals. Profiled with immunoSEQ multiplex PCR; TCRdb holds only in-frame clones, not every one. Of about 1.5 million clones listed, approximately 98% are singletons. Sequenced input: naive CD4+ T cells sorted from blood. The sample's subset: CD45RA+ positively selected. These TCRs come from a man between 25 and 39 years old in good health.

The V gene is TRBV7-7, the J gene TRBJ2-5, with TRBD2 matching 10 bases. Germline V gene sequence: CDR1 SSHAT, CDR2 FNYEAQ (reference sequence). V was pared by 4 bases and J by 9 bases, with 11 bases of the junction left unmatched. This CDR3 contains 15 residues. CDR3 in DNA: TGTGCCAGCAGCTCATCAAGCGGACTAGCGGTGTCCCAGTACTTC. Its translation is CASSSSSGLAVSQYF.

The CDR3 region is CASRAGLANTGELFF. The CDR3 DNA sequence: TGTGCCAGCAGAGCGGGACTAGCAAACACCGGGGAGCTGTTTTTT. V gene TRBV6-6 combines with J gene TRBJ2-2; 9 nucleotides match TRBD2. The CDR3 contains 15 residues. The V gene end was trimmed by 6 bases and the J gene end by 2 bases; junction bases not matched to a gene: 4. Germline V gene lookup returns CDR1 MNHNY and CDR2 SVGAGI (reference sequence).

The V gene is TRBV18, the J gene TRBJ2-7, with 7 bases identical to TRBD1. Germline values: CDR1 KGHSH, CDR2 LQKENI. The ends lost 3 bases at V and 3 bases at J; junction bases unmatched: 5. The CDR3 loop spans 14 amino acids. The CDR3 DNA is TGTGCCAGCTCACCGACAGGGTCGCACTACGAGCAGTACTTC. Translated: CASSPTGSHYEQYF. Full variable domain (rest looked up from reference TRBV18 and TRBJ2-7): NAGVMQNPRHLVRRRGQEARLRCSPMKGHSHVYWYRQLPEEGLKFMVYLQKENIIDESGMPKERFSAEFPKEGPSILRIQQVVRGDSAAYFCASSPTGSHYEQYFGPGTRLTVT.

This chain links TRBV6-4 with TRBJ2-1; D could derive from TRBD1 or TRBD2 (6 bases each). This CDR3 has 15 amino acids. V gave up 6 bases and J gave up 7 bases, with 19 bases separating them. Germline CDR1 is MRHNA and CDR2 is SNTAGT. The CDR3 DNA reads TGTGCCAGCAGCACGGATGGGGGGCTGCGGAATGAGCAGTTCTTC. It yields the protein CASSTDGGLRNEQFF.

The chain has TRBV5-4 and TRBJ1-4, with D possibly TRBD1 on 5 matching bases. Trimming removed 4 bases at V and 8 bases at J, with 12 bases between. This CDR3 comprises 13 residues. Per germline, CDR1 SGHNT and CDR2 YYREEE (reference sequence). Here the CDR3 DNA reads TGTGCCAGCAGCCAGGACACCGCGGAAAAACTGTTTTTT. Amino acid sequence: CASSQDTAEKLFF.

The chain recombines TRBV5-4 with TRBJ2-4; TRBD2 agrees at 11 bases. V dropped 0 bases and J dropped 3; count of bases not matched to a gene: 11. CDR3 length: 19 residues. The V gene's germline CDR1 is SGHNT and CDR2 YYREEE (reference sequence). In DNA form, the CDR3 reads TGTGCCAGCAGCTTGGAGGCTAGCGGGAGGAGGGGCGGCAAAAACATTCAGTACTTC. This translates into CASSLEASGRRGGKNIQYF.

This chain joins TRBV27 and TRBJ2-1; TRBD2 matches at 7 bases. This CDR3 contains 13 residues. V trimming: 10 bases; J trimming: 9 bases; junction bases outside the gene matches: 12. From germline, CDR1 is MNHEY and CDR2 SMNVEV (reference sequence). The CDR3 nucleotides are TGTGCCACTCAATACGGGAGGAAGGGTGAGCAGTTCTTC. Residues: CATQYGRKGEQFF.

This chain uses TRBV30 with TRBJ2-5; D possibly corresponds to TRBD2 (6 bases). The CDR3 is 14 amino acids. Trimming pared 0 bases from V and 5 bases from J, leaving 13 bases between. From germline, CDR1 is GTSNPN and CDR2 SVGIG (reference sequence). CDR3 loop: CAWSVGGSGETQYF. CDR3 coding DNA: TGTGCCTGGAGTGTTGGGGGGAGTGGGGAGACCCAGTACTTC.

The chain recombines TRBV28 with TRBJ2-7; D gene unclear. Between the trimmed V and J ends, which lost 3 bases and 2 bases, there was a span of 11 bases. The CDR3 totals 14 residues. Germline CDR1 reads MDHEN; CDR2 reads SYDVKM. The CDR3 DNA follows: TGTGCCAGCAGTTTCCATGGCAGAACCTACGAGCAGTACTTC. This gives the protein CASSFHGRTYEQYF.

The V call is TRBV9, the J call TRBJ2-2, with D tentatively TRBD2 (5 bases). CDR3 size: 14 residues. V shed 3 bases and J shed 10 bases, with 16 bases lying between them. Germline V lookup: CDR1 SGDLS, CDR2 YYNGEE. The CDR3 DNA reads TGTGCCAGCAGCGGGCAAATAGACTATCCGGAGCTGTTTTTT. Its translation: CASSGQIDYPELFF.

The rearrangement joins TRBV27 to TRBJ1-1; the D is unclear. Looked up from germline, CDR1 is MNHEY and CDR2 is SMNVEV (reference sequence). The CDR3 is 16 amino acids. V gave up 2 bases and J gave up 7 bases, with 20 bases separating them. This chain's CDR3 is CASSLLGDQEGDEAFF. The CDR3 bases are TGTGCCAGCAGTTTACTTGGGGATCAGGAAGGAGATGAAGCTTTCTTT.

The chain employs TRBV4-1 and TRBJ2-7; D not certain. Trimming shortened V by 1 base and J by 7 bases, and 20 bases separated the two germline ends. Germline V gives CDR1 MGHRA, CDR2 YSYEKL. The length of the CDR3 is 16 residues. Here the CDR3 reads CASSQVVRKGPGEQYF. The CDR3 DNA sequence: TGCGCCAGCAGCCAAGTGGTTAGAAAAGGGCCTGGTGAGCAGTACTTC.

The sample holds one count of this clone. The rearrangement uses TRBV6-1 and TRBJ1-5; D is perhaps TRBD1 (6 bases). This CDR3 is 16 amino acids long. With 0 bases removed from V and 7 bases from J, the gap between germline ends came to 16 bases. Germline V lookup: CDR1 MNHNS, CDR2 SASEGT. In DNA, the CDR3 is TGTGCCAGCAGTGAAGCGCTACAGGGTCTGAAACAGCCCCAGCATTTT. This translates into CASSEALQGLKQPQHF.

The chain links TRBV6-5 to TRBJ2-1; a weak D match, TRBD1 (6 bases). CDR1 and CDR2 (germline): MNHEY, SVGAGI. The CDR3 totals 13 residues. Trimming took off 6 bases at V and 12 bases at J, with 18 bases between the two ends. The CDR3 here is CASSDRRGFGQFF. In DNA form, the CDR3 reads TGTGCCAGCAGCGACCGCAGGGGTTTCGGGCAGTTCTTC.

The chain joins TRBV7-2 to TRBJ2-1, with a tentative D call TRBD1 (6 bases). Germline assignment: CDR1 SGHTA and CDR2 FQGNSA. V was clipped by 3 bases and J by 2 bases, with 11 bases between them. The CDR3 extends over 15 amino acids. CDR3 sequence: CASSFFRGPYNEQFF. For the CDR3, the DNA is TGTGCCAGCAGCTTTTTCAGGGGCCCCTACAATGAGCAGTTCTTC.

This clone was observed once. The rearrangement uses TRBV7-9 and TRBJ2-3, with TRBD2 matching over 8 bases. The germline V gene has CDR1 SEHNR and CDR2 FQNEAQ (reference sequence). The CDR3 spans 13 residues. V lost 8 bases to trimming and J lost 3 bases; unmatched junction nucleotides: 4. The CDR3 region has the DNA TGTGCCAGCCCGGGACTAGAAACAGATACGCAGTATTTT. Its protein is CASPGLETDTQYF. Based on the CDR3 plus reference TRBV7-9 and TRBJ2-3, the full variable domain is DTGVSQNPRHKITKRGQNVTFRCDPISEHNRLYWYRQTLGQGPEFLTYFQNEAQLEKSRLLSDRFSAERPKGSFSTLEIQRTEQGDSAMYLCASPGLETDTQYFGPGTRLTVL.

V is TRBV7-2 and J is TRBJ2-7; maybe TRBD2 (5 bases). The V gene's germline CDR1 is SGHTA and CDR2 FQGNSA. The V gene lost 1 base and the J gene lost 5 bases, with 15 bases spanning the gap. The CDR3 extends over 15 amino acids. This CDR3 reads CASSLDPGGQNEQYF. The CDR3 region has the DNA TGTGCCAGCAGCTTAGATCCGGGCGGGCAGAACGAGCAGTACTTC.

This chain uses TRBV9 with TRBJ2-7; TRBD2 might be the D (5 bases). V lost 4 bases, J lost 3 bases, and 14 bases lay in between. Germline values: CDR1 SGDLS, CDR2 YYNGEE. The CDR3 consists of 14 residues. CDR3: CASSPLGSHYEQYF. The DNA of the CDR3 is TGTGCCAGCAGCCCCCTAGGGAGTCACTACGAGCAGTACTTC.

The rearrangement uses TRBV19 and TRBJ1-2; 8 bases line up with TRBD1. Losses at the gene ends were 3 bases for V and 7 bases for J; bases not matched to a gene: 4. CDR3 length: 13 residues. From germline, CDR1 is LNHDA and CDR2 SQIVND (reference sequence). The CDR3 spells CASSIQGASGYTF. CDR3 DNA sequence: TGTGCCAGTAGTATTCAGGGGGCCTCTGGCTACACCTTC.

The chain carries TRBV18 and TRBJ2-7; no reliable D call. Germline lookup yields CDR1 KGHSH and CDR2 LQKENI. The V end lost 3 bases, the J end lost 5 bases, and 23 bases lay between the germline ends. The CDR3 is made up of 17 amino acids. The CDR3 nucleotides read TGTGCCAGCTCACCGATGCCCAGTTGGGTTATCGTAAACGAGCAGTACTTC. Translated, it gives CASSPMPSWVIVNEQYF.

This sequence joins TRBV7-6 and TRBJ2-7; D is ambiguous. Trimming pared 3 bases from V and 5 bases from J, leaving 11 bases between. CDR1 SGHVS and CDR2 FNYEAQ come from the germline V gene. This CDR3 has 13 residues. CDR3 nucleotide sequence: TGTGCCAGCAGCTTCCCGCCCGGCCACGAGCAGTACTTC. Translated: CASSFPPGHEQYF.

This chain joins TRBV9 and TRBJ2-5, with TRBD2 matching over 7 bases. The germline V gene encodes CDR1 SGDLS and CDR2 YYNGEE. The CDR3 consists of 15 residues. Losses at the gene ends were 3 bases for V and 1 base for J; bases not matched to a gene: 6. In nucleotides, the CDR3 is TGTGCCAGCAGCGGGAGCGGGACTCCCCAAGAGACCCAGTACTTC. It specifies CASSGSGTPQETQYF.

J is TRBJ2-2 and V is TRBV7-9; D ambiguous. Germline CDR1 and CDR2: SEHNR and FQNEAQ (reference sequence). Trimming took off 1 base at V and 4 bases at J, with 13 bases between the two ends. This CDR3 region has 16 residues. The DNA of the CDR3 is TGTGCCAGCAGCTTAGTCGGTCCAAAGGGCACCGGGGAGCTGTTTTTT. Translation gives CASSLVGPKGTGELFF.

This chain joins TRBV18 and TRBJ2-3, with D possibly matching TRBD2 (6 bases). Germline V gives CDR1 KGHSH, CDR2 LQKENI. This CDR3 comprises 17 residues. Trimming took 3 bases from V and 1 from J, leaving 17 bases between them. This CDR3 reads CASSPRGSGQGTDTQYF. The CDR3 bases are TGTGCCAGCTCACCCCGGGGGAGCGGACAAGGCACAGATACGCAGTATTTT.

The V gene is TRBV11-1, the J gene TRBJ2-1, with 8 bases identical to TRBD2. J was trimmed by 4 bases and V by 5 bases; bases with no gene match: 7. Germline V lookup: CDR1 SGHAT, CDR2 FQDESV (reference sequence). The CDR3 contains 15 residues. CDR3 nucleotide sequence: TGTGCCAGCAGCCCGAGGACTAGCCCGTACAATGAGCAGTTCTTC. Its protein is CASSPRTSPYNEQFF. The complete variable domain, with remaining parts taken from reference TRBV11-1 and TRBJ2-1, reads EAEVAQSPRYKITEKSQAVAFWCDPISGHATLYWYRQILGQGPELLVQFQDESVVDDSQLPKDRFSAERLKGVDSTLKIQPAELGDSAMYLCASSPRTSPYNEQFFGPGTRLTVL.

The chain is built from TRBV13 and TRBJ2-2, with D perhaps TRBD1 (5 bases). Germline V gene data show CDR1 as PRHDT and CDR2 as FYEKMQ (reference sequence). Trimming shortened V by 3 bases and J by 6 bases, and 5 bases separated the two germline ends. The CDR3 extends over 12 amino acids. For the CDR3, the DNA is TGTGCCAGCAGCTTCAGGGCCGGGGAGCTGTTTTTT. Protein product: CASSFRAGELFF.

J is TRBJ2-5 and V is TRBV28, with D possibly TRBD1 on 5 matching bases. The germline V gene encodes CDR1 MDHEN and CDR2 SYDVKM. The V and J ends lost 3 bases and 3 bases respectively, with 11 bases between them. CDR3 length: 14 amino acids. CDR3 sequence: CASSFSWTKETQYF. Here the CDR3 DNA reads TGTGCCAGCAGTTTTTCTTGGACAAAAGAGACCCAGTACTTC.